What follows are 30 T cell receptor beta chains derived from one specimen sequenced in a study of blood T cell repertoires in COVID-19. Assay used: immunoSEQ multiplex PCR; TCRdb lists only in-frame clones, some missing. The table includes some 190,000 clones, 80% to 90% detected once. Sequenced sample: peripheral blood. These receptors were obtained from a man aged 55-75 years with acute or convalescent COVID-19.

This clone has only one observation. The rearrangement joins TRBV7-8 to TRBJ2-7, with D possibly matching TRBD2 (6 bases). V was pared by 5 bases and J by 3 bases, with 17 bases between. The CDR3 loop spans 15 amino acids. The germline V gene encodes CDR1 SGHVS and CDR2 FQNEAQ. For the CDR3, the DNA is TGTGCCAGCAGCCAAGGACGGGGGAGAGGCTACGAGCAGTACTTC. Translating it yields CASSQGRGRGYEQYF.

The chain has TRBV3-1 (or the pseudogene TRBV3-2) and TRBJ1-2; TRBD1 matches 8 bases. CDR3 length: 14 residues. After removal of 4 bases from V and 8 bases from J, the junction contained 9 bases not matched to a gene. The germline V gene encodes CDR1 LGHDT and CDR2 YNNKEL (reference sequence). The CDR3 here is CASSRNRGSGGYTF. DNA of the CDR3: TGTGCCAGCAGCCGGAACAGGGGGAGCGGCGGCTACACCTTC.

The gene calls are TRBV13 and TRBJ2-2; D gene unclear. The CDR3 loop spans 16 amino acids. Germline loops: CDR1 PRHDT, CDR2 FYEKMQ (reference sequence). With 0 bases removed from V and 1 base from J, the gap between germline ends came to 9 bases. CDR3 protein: CASSLGPARNTGELFF. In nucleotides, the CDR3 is TGTGCCAGCAGCTTAGGCCCAGCGCGGAACACCGGGGAGCTGTTTTTT.

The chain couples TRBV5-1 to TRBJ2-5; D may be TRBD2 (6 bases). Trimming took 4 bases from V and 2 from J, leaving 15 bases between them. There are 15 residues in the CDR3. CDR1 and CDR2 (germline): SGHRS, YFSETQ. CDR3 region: CASSLIADRQETQYF. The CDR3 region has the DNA TGCGCCAGCAGCCTGATAGCGGACCGACAAGAGACCCAGTACTTC.

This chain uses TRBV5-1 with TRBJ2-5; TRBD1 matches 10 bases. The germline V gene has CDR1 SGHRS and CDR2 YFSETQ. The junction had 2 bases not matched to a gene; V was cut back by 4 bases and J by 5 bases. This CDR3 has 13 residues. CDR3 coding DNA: TGCGCCAGCAGCCAGGGACAGGGGGAGACCCAGTACTTC. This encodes CASSQGQGETQYF.

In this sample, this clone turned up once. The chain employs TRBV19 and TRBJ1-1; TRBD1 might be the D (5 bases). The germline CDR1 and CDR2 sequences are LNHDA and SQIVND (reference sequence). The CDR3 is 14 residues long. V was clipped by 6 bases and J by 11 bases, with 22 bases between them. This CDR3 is CASRTMDIPSAAFF. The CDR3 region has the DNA TGTGCCAGTAGGACGATGGACATCCCCTCTGCCGCTTTCTTT. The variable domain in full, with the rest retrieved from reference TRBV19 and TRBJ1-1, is DGGITQSPKYLFRKEGQNVTLSCEQNLNHDAMYWYRQDPGQGLRLIYYSQIVNDFQKGDIAEGYSVSREKKESFPLTVTSAQKNPTAFYLCASRTMDIPSAAFFGQGTRLTVV.

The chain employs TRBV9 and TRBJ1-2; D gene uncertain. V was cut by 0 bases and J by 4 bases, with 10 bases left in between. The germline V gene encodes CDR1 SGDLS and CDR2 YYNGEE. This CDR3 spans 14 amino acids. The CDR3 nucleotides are TGTGCCAGCAGCGTAGCGGCGTCAGGCTATGGCTACACCTTC. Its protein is CASSVAASGYGYTF.

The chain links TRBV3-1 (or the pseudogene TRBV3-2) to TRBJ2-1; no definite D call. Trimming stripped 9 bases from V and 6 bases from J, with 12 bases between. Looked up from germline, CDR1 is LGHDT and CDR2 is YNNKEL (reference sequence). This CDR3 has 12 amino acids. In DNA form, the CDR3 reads TGTGCCAGTTCTAGTTACTCCAATGAGCAGTTCTTC. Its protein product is CASSSYSNEQFF.

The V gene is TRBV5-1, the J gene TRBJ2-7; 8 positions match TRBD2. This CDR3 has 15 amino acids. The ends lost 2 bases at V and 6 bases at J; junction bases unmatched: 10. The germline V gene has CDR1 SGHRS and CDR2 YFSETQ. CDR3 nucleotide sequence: TGCGCCAGCAGCTTAACTAGCGGATTAATCCCCGAGCAGTACTTC. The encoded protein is CASSLTSGLIPEQYF.

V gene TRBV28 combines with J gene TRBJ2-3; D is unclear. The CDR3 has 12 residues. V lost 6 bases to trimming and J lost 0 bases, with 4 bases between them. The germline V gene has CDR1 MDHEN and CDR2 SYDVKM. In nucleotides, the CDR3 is TGTGCCAGCAGCGGTAGCACAGATACGCAGTATTTT. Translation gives CASSGSTDTQYF. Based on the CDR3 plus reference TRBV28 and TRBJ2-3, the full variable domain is DVKVTQSSRYLVKRTGEKVFLECVQDMDHENMFWYRQDPGLGLRLIYFSYDVKMKEKGDIPEGYSVSREKKERFSLILESASTNQTSMYLCASSGSTDTQYFGPGTRLTVL.

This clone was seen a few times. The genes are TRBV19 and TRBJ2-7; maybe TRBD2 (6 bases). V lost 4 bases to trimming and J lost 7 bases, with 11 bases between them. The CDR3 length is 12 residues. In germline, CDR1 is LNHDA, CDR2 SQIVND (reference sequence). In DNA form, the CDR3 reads TGTGCCAGTAGTAAAGGACGGGAGGAGCAGTACTTC. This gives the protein CASSKGREEQYF.

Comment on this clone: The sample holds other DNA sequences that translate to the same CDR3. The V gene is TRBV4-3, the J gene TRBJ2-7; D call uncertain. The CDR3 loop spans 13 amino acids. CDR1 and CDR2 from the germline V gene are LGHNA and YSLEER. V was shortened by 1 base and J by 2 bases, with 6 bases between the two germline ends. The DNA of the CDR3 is TGCGCCAGCAGCCAAGGGAGAGCCTACGAGCAGTACTTC. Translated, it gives CASSQGRAYEQYF.

CDR3: CASSLGGVAGGETQYF. CDR3 coding DNA: TGCGCCAGCAGCTTGGGGGGTGTAGCGGGAGGCGAGACCCAGTACTTC. V is TRBV5-1 and J is TRBJ2-5, with TRBD2 matching over 10 bases. The CDR3 extends over 16 amino acids. Germline loops: CDR1 SGHRS, CDR2 YFSETQ. V trimming: 0 bases; J trimming: 5 bases; junction bases outside the gene matches: 7.

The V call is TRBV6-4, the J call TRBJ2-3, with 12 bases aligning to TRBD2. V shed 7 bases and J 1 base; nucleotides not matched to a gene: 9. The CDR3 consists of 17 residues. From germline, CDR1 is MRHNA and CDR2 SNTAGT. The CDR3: CASTSPGLAGCTDTQYF. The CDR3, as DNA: TGTGCCAGCACCTCCCCCGGACTAGCGGGATGCACAGATACGCAGTATTTT.

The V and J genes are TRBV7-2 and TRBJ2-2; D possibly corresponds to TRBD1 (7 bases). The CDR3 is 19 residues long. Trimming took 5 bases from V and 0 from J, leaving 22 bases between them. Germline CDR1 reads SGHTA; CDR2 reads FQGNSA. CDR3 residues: CASSPGGPPGTANTGELFF. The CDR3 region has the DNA TGTGCCAGCAGCCCAGGGGGGCCACCCGGGACAGCGAACACCGGGGAGCTGTTTTTT.

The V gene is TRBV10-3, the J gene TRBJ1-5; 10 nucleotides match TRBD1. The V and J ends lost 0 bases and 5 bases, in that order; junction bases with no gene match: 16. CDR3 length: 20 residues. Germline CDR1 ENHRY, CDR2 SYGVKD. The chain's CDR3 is CAISESRSWGQGTVHQPQHF. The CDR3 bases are TGTGCCATCAGTGAGTCCCGCTCGTGGGGACAGGGGACGGTACATCAGCCCCAGCATTTT.

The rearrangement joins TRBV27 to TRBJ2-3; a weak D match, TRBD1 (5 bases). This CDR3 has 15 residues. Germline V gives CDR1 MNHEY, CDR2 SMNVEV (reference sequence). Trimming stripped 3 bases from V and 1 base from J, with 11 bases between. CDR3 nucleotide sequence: TGTGCCAGCAGTTTGAGGACACCCCGCACAGATACGCAGTATTTT. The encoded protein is CASSLRTPRTDTQYF.

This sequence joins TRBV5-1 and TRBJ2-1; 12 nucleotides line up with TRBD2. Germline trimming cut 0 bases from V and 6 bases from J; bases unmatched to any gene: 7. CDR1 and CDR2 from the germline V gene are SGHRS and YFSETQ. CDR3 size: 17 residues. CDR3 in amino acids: CASSLAGTSGSVNEQFF. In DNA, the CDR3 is TGCGCCAGCAGCTTGGCCGGGACTAGCGGGTCCGTCAATGAGCAGTTCTTC.

CDR3 coding DNA: TGCGCCAGCAGCCTCACAGCGGGGCAAGAGACCCAGTACTTC. Its protein product is CASSLTAGQETQYF. The V gene is TRBV5-1, the J gene TRBJ2-5, with 7 bases lining up with TRBD2. Germline-derived CDR1 and CDR2 are SGHRS and YFSETQ. Trimming cost V 4 bases and J 2 bases; bases outside gene matches: 5. The CDR3 length is 14 residues.

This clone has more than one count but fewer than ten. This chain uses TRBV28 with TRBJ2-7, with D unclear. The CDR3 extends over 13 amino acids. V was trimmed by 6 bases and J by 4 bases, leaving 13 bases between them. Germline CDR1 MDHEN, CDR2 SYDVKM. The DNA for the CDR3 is TGTGCCAGCAGCTTGGGCGAGCTGTACGAGCAGTACTTC. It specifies CASSLGELYEQYF.

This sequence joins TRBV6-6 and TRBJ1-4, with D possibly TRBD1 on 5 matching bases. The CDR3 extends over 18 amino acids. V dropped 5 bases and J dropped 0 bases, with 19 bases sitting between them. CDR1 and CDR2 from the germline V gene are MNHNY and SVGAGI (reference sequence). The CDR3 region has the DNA TGTGCCAGCAGTCCAACTGGCAGGGTAGGGGCAACTAATGAAAAACTGTTTTTT. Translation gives CASSPTGRVGATNEKLFF.

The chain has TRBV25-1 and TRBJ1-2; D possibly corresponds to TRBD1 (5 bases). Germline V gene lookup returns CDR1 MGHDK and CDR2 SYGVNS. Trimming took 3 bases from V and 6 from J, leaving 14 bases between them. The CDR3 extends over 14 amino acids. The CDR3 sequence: CASSDPGFANGYTF. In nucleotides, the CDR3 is TGTGCCAGCAGTGATCCAGGGTTCGCGAATGGCTACACCTTC.

CDR3 coding DNA: TGTGCCAGCAGCTTAGACTTTGACAGGACGGAAAAACTGTTTTTT. It specifies CASSLDFDRTEKLFF. The chain recombines TRBV7-2 with TRBJ1-4; a weak D match, TRBD1 (6 bases). The germline CDR1 and CDR2 sequences are SGHTA and FQGNSA. There are 15 residues in the CDR3. V was clipped by 1 base and J by 8 bases, with 14 bases between them.

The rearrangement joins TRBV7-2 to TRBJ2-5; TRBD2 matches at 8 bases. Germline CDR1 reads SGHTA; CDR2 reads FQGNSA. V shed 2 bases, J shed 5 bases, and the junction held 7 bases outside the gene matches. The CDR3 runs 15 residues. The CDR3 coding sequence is TGTGCCAGCAGCTTAAACGGGAGGGGTGTCGAGACCCAGTACTTC. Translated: CASSLNGRGVETQYF.

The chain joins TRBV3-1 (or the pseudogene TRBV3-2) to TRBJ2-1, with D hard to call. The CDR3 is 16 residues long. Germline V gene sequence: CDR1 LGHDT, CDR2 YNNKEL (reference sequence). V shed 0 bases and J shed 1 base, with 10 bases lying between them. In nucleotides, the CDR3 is TGTGCCAGCAGCCAAGAAGGTGGCGGATCCTACAATGAGCAGTTCTTC. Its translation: CASSQEGGGSYNEQFF.

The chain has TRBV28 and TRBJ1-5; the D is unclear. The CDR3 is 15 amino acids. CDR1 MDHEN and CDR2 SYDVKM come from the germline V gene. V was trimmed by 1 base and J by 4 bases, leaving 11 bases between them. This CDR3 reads CASSLSGFANQPQHF. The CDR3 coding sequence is TGTGCCAGCAGTTTATCCGGGTTTGCGAATCAGCCCCAGCATTTT.

The DNA for the CDR3 is TGTGCCAGCAGTTACCGGCAGAAAGGAGATAATTCACCCCTCCACTTT. Encoded protein: CASSYRQKGDNSPLHF. The chain carries TRBV6-2 or TRBV6-3 and TRBJ1-6, with no clear D. Trimming left V 2 bases short and J 5 bases short, with 13 bases between. The germline V gene has CDR1 MNHEY and CDR2 SVGEGT. CDR3 size: 16 residues.

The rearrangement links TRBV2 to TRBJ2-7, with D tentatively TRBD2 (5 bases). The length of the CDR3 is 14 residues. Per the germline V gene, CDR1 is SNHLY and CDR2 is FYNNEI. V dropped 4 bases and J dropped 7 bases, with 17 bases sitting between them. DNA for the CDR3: TGTGCCAGCAGTGTACTCCTGTCAGGCGGGGAGCAGTACTTC. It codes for CASSVLLSGGEQYF. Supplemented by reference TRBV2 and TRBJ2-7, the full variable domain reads EPEVTQTPSHQVTQMGQEVILRCVPISNHLYFYWYRQILGQKVEFLVSFYNNEISEKSEIFDDQFSVERPDGSNFTLKIRSTKLEDSAMYFCASSVLLSGGEQYFGPGTRLTVT.

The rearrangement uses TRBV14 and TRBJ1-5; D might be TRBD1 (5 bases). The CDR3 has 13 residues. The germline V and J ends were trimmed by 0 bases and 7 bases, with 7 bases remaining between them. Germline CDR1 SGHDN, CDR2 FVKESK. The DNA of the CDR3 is TGTGCCAGCAGCCAAGATGGGGGGCAGCCCCAGCATTTT. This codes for CASSQDGGQPQHF.

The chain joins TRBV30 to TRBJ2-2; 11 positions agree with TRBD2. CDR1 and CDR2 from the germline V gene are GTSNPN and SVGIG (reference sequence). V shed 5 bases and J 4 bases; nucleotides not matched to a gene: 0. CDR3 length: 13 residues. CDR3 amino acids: CAWGLAGTGELFF. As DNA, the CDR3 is TGTGCCTGGGGACTAGCGGGCACCGGGGAGCTGTTTTTT.